Listed below are T cell receptor beta chains from one sample, sequenced in a study of T-cell reconstitution after alpha-beta-depleted transplantation in children. TCRdb ran MiXCR on the PCR reads and lists one entry per CDR3 protein. Among about 340,000 distinct CDR3 sequences listed, 10% to 15% were seen once. The sequencing here drew on PBMCs, taken from the stem cell graft. The receptors shown here come from a human donor who donated a stem cell graft to a child with Fanconi anemia. CDR3s include the opening cysteine and the closing phenylalanine or tryptophan. D genes are given only for firm matches. Part of the rows lack a size; the others show once, few, many or a class for expanded clones.

>few|TRBV9|TRBJ2-6|.
TGTGCCAGCAGCGTAGGGTCTTTTCTCGGGGCCAACGTCCTGACTTTC
CASSVGSFLGANVLTF
>.|TRBV10-3|TRBJ2-6|TRBD1
TGTGCCACCTCGGGACAGGGGACTGTGGCCAACGTCCTGACTTTC
CATSGQGTVANVLTF
>.|TRBV7-2|TRBJ2-2|TRBD1
TGTGCCAGCAGCCGACAGGGGCTACTCACCGGGGAGCTGTTTTTT
CASSRQGLLTGELFF
>.|TRBV7-2|TRBJ2-1|TRBD1
TGTGCCAGCAGCTTGTGGGCAGGGGGCTACAATGAGCAGTTCTTC
CASSLWAGGYNEQFF
>many|TRBV27|TRBJ2-1|.
TGTGCCAGCACCTCCAACGACGACAGCAATGAGCAGTTCTTC
CASTSNDDSNEQFF
>.|TRBV14|TRBJ2-5|.
TGTGCCAGCAGCCGCAAACCCAGAGAAGAGACCCAGTACTTC
CASSRKPREETQYF
>.|TRBV6-4|TRBJ1-2|.
TGTGCCAGCAGTCAACAGGGAATTGGATATGGCTACACCTTC
CASSQQGIGYGYTF
>few|TRBV12-3/TRBV12-4|TRBJ1-1|.
TGTGCCAGCAGGGGGAGGACAGCGAACACTGAAGCTTTCTTT
CASRGRTANTEAFF
>.|TRBV5-5|TRBJ2-1|.
TGTGCCAGCAGCTTGGAGTCTTGGAATGAGCAGTTCTTC
CASSLESWNEQFF
>.|TRBV12-3/TRBV12-4|TRBJ2-3|TRBD2
TGTGCCAGCAGTCCCGGGACTAGCGGGGACCATACGCAGTATTTT
CASSPGTSGDHTQYF
>few|TRBV13|TRBJ1-2|.
TGTGCCAGCAGCTTAACGATCGGGGGCTACACCTTC
CASSLTIGGYTF
>.|TRBV5-1|TRBJ1-1|.
TGCGCCAGCAGCAACGGTGGACAGCCGAACACTGAAGCTTTCTTT
CASSNGGQPNTEAFF
>many|TRBV9|TRBJ1-2|.
TGTGCCAGCAGCGTAGAGGGGGTTAATTATGGCTACACCTTC
CASSVEGVNYGYTF
>.|TRBV11-2|TRBJ2-3|.
TGTGCCAGCAGCCCCCATGGGGCAAGCACAGATACGCAGTATTTT
CASSPHGASTDTQYF
>many|TRBV14|TRBJ2-3|.
TGTGCCAGCAGCCCGTTGGGACCTAGCACAGATACGCAGTATTTT
CASSPLGPSTDTQYF
>many|TRBV11-2|TRBJ1-2|.
TGTGCCAGCAGCTCGATCGGGAGGACGAATGGCTACACCTTC
CASSSIGRTNGYTF
>.|TRBV5-1|TRBJ2-5|TRBD2
TGCGCCAGCAGCTTCGGAGGGACTAGCGGCTTCCAAGAGACCCAGTACTTC
CASSFGGTSGFQETQYF
>few|TRBV2|TRBJ1-5|.
TGTGCCAGCAGTCGGGACAACGGGAGGCCCCAGCATTTT
CASSRDNGRPQHF
>.|TRBV12-3/TRBV12-4|TRBJ1-1|TRBD1
TGTGCCAGCACTCTGACAGGGGGAACAAACACTGAAGCTTTCTTT
CASTLTGGTNTEAFF
>.|TRBV12-3/TRBV12-4|TRBJ2-3|.
TGTGCCAGCAGCTCCAGAGACACCTACACAGATACGCAGTATTTT
CASSSRDTYTDTQYF
>.|TRBV7-9|TRBJ2-2|TRBD1
TGTGCCAGCAGCTTCCCGATGGGGACAGGGGTGAACACCGGGGAGCTGTTTTTT
CASSFPMGTGVNTGELFF
>.|TRBV7-2|TRBJ2-6|.
TGTGCCAGCAGCTTAGCGGACTCTGGGGCCAACGTCCTGACTTTC
CASSLADSGANVLTF
>.|TRBV13|TRBJ2-1|.
TGTGCCAGCAGCTTAATGCCAGGTCCGAATGAGCAGTTCTTC
CASSLMPGPNEQFF
>many|TRBV15|TRBJ1-1|.
TGTGCCACCAGCCTCGGCGGGGTGAACACTGAAGCTTTCTTT
CATSLGGVNTEAFF
>few|TRBV4-3|TRBJ1-4|.
TGCGCCAGCAGCCAAGATCGGCGGGAGGGCGGTGAAAAACTGTTTTTT
CASSQDRREGGEKLFF
>many|TRBV9|TRBJ2-7|.
TGTGCCAGCAGCGAGCAGGGATCGTTGGGTTACGAGCAGTACTTC
CASSEQGSLGYEQYF
>many|TRBV12-3/TRBV12-4|TRBJ1-1|.
TGTGCCAGCAGACCTGACAGCCCGAACACTGAAGCTTTCTTT
CASRPDSPNTEAFF
>many|TRBV29-1|TRBJ2-2|.
TGCAGCGTTGGGCTTATGAACACCGGGGAGCTGTTTTTT
CSVGLMNTGELFF
>few|TRBV5-1|TRBJ2-5|.
TGCGCCAGCAGCTTGGACGGATTGGCGGAGACCCAGTACTTC
CASSLDGLAETQYF
>few|TRBV28|TRBJ2-5|TRBD2
TGTGCCAGCAGTCCGGCTGGGACTAGAGTACATGGGGAGACCCAGTACTTC
CASSPAGTRVHGETQYF
>many|TRBV25-1|TRBJ2-1|TRBD1
TGTGCCAGCACCTCTGGGGACAGAAGACTATACAATGAGCAGTTCTTC
CASTSGDRRLYNEQFF
>many|TRBV12-3/TRBV12-4|TRBJ1-2|.
TGTGCCAGCAGTCCCTTGGGGGGCGCAGGGGGCTACACCTTC
CASSPLGGAGGYTF
>few|TRBV27|TRBJ2-7|.
TGTGCCAGCAGTTTATGGGGCGGGACCTACGAGCAGTACTTC
CASSLWGGTYEQYF
>many|TRBV12-3/TRBV12-4|TRBJ1-1|.
TGTGCCAGCAGACGACCGAACACTGAAGCTTTCTTT
CASRRPNTEAFF
>.|TRBV6-1|TRBJ2-2|.
TGTGCCAGCAGTCGGAGGCGGGACCTGGGGACCGGGGAGCTGTTTTTT
CASSRRRDLGTGELFF
>.|TRBV11-2|TRBJ2-1|.
TGTGCCAGCAGCCGCGGGGGAACAGGGAATGAGCAGTTCTTC
CASSRGGTGNEQFF
>many|TRBV7-9|TRBJ2-7|.
TGTGCCAGCAGCTTAATCGATGACGAGCAGTACTTC
CASSLIDDEQYF
>few|TRBV3-1|TRBJ2-1|.
TGTGCCAGCAGCCAGAGTTTTGAGCAGTTCTTC
CASSQSFEQFF
>many|TRBV6-5|TRBJ2-3|.
TGTGCCAGCAGTTATCTCGACAGTACAGATACGCAGTATTTT
CASSYLDSTDTQYF
>few|TRBV11-2|TRBJ1-5|.
TGTGCCAGCAGCTTAGGAGTGGGGGCGGGTCAGCCCCAGCATTTT
CASSLGVGAGQPQHF
>.|TRBV5-1|TRBJ2-1|.
TGCGCCAGCAGCTTGGAGACTAACTCCTACAATGAGCAGTTCTTC
CASSLETNSYNEQFF
>.|TRBV12-3/TRBV12-4|TRBJ2-7|TRBD1
TGTGCCAGCAGTCCAAGACAGGGTAGCACCTACGAGCAGTACTTC
CASSPRQGSTYEQYF
>many|TRBV3-1|TRBJ2-2|.
TGTGCCAGCAGCCAACGCGGAGTGATCGGGGAGCTGTTTTTT
CASSQRGVIGELFF
>.|TRBV5-1|TRBJ1-4|.
TGCGCCAGCAGCTTGGGAGGACAAGCAACTAATGAAAAACTGTTTTTT
CASSLGGQATNEKLFF
>.|TRBV5-1|TRBJ2-1|TRBD2
TGCGCCAGCAGCTTGACCGGGACTAGCATCAATGAGCAGTTCTTC
CASSLTGTSINEQFF
>.|TRBV6-1|TRBJ1-5|.
TGTGCCAGCAGAGCGGGACACCTATTAAATCAGCCCCAGCATTTT
CASRAGHLLNQPQHF
>many|TRBV7-9|TRBJ1-2|.
TGTGCCAGCAGCTTTAATGACTATGGCTACACCTTC
CASSFNDYGYTF
>.|TRBV12-3/TRBV12-4|TRBJ2-5|.
TGTGCCAGCAGTTTGGGGGGACGACGGAAAGAGACCCAGTACTTC
CASSLGGRRKETQYF
>few|TRBV5-1|TRBJ1-1|.
TGCGCCAGCAGCTCCCTAAGTGGGGGAGGTAACACTGAAGCTTTCTTT
CASSSLSGGGNTEAFF
>few|TRBV6-1|TRBJ2-3|.
TGTGCCAGCCTCAGGGGGGGAAGGGGGACAGATACGCAGTATTTT
CASLRGGRGTDTQYF
>few|TRBV20-1|TRBJ1-2|.
TGCAGTGCTAGAGAAACATTAACCTATGGCTACACCTTC
CSARETLTYGYTF
>.|TRBV7-9|TRBJ1-2|.
TGTGCCAGCAGCTTAGAAGGAGGGATCCGTGGCTACACCTTC
CASSLEGGIRGYTF
>many|TRBV15|TRBJ1-3|.
TGTGCCACCAGCAGTTTCCCCTCTGGAAACACCATATATTTT
CATSSFPSGNTIYF
>many|TRBV5-1|TRBJ2-1|TRBD1
TGCGCCAGCGCGGGACAGGGAAAGATGGGGAGCTCCTACAATGAGCAGTTCTTC
CASAGQGKMGSSYNEQFF